This T cell receptor (beta chain) was sequenced during a study of T-cell memory formation after mild COVID-19. TCRdb called the 5' RACE reads again in MiXCR, with one record for every CDR3 protein. The sample consists of under 300,000 distinct CDR3 sequences, roughly 15% of them appearing once. The length of the CDR3 is 15 residues. Germline V gene lookup returns CDR1 DFQATT and CDR2 SNEGSKA (reference sequence). V was cut by 0 bases and J by 1 base, with 11 bases left in between. The origin of this receptor is a man between 18 and 35 years old who had mild COVID-19 (a few samples of this study predate the infection). Cell type and time point are not known. This chain joins TRBV20-1 and TRBJ2-3, with D possibly TRBD1 on 6 matching bases. The sample taken for sequencing was PBMCs or a T cell subset sorted from them (not recorded which). In nucleotides, the CDR3 is TGCAGTGCTAGAGATGGGGCAGGGGGCACAGATACGCAGTATTTT. This codes for CSARDGAGGTDTQYF.